Below are 23 T cell receptor beta chains sequenced from a single sample in a study. Treg sorting used a CD4+CD25+CD127-/low gate. Amplification of TRBV12-4/TRBJ1-2 clonotypes used adaptor-ligated barcode primers. In TCRdb, the multiplex PCR reads were re-called with MiXCR into one record per CDR3 protein. The sample includes some 1,000 distinct CDR3 sequences, 0.6% to 0.9% of them seen just once. The specimen sequenced was Tregs sorted from blood. The origin of the receptors is a female donor with breast cancer.

This clonotype is termed medium-sized. The rearrangement joins TRBV12-3 or TRBV12-4 to TRBJ1-2; D unclear. The CDR3 covers 13 residues. V shed 5 bases and J shed 2 bases, with 9 bases lying between them. The CDR3: CASSLPPNYGYTF. In DNA, the CDR3 is TGTGCCAGCAGTCTCCCTCCGAACTATGGCTACACCTTC.

This clonotype qualifies as medium-sized. The V call is TRBV12-3 or TRBV12-4, the J call TRBJ1-2; 7 bases agree with TRBD1. The CDR3 runs to 16 residues. Trimming removed 1 base from V and 4 bases from J; junction bases left unmatched: 9. Here the CDR3 reads CASSLGRQGSAYGYTF. The CDR3 DNA sequence: TGTGCCAGCAGTTTAGGGAGACAGGGATCGGCCTATGGCTACACCTTC.

Sample share makes this clonotype medium-sized. J is TRBJ1-2 and V is TRBV12-3 or TRBV12-4; 9 bases agree with TRBD1. Trimming at V came to 6 bases and at J to 7 bases, leaving 9 bases not matched to a gene. This CDR3 spans 14 amino acids. DNA for the CDR3: TGTGCCAGCAGCCCGGCGGGACAGGGTGTTGGCTACACCTTC. It specifies CASSPAGQGVGYTF.

This clonotype has a count of ten or more. The chain carries TRBV12-3 or TRBV12-4 and TRBJ1-2; D remains ambiguous. The CDR3 is 14 residues long. Trimming removed 7 bases from V and 4 bases from J, with 16 bases in between. In DNA, the CDR3 is TGTGCCAGCACTCTTGCTGGCGGACCCTATGGCTACACCTTC. It translates to CASTLAGGPYGYTF.

The CDR3 spells CASSSHRVYGYTF. CDR3 nucleotide sequence: TGTGCCAGCAGTTCACACAGGGTCTATGGCTACACCTTC. The V gene is TRBV12-3 or TRBV12-4, the J gene TRBJ1-2; a possible D gene is TRBD1 (6 bases). The CDR3 spans 13 residues. Trimming shortened V by 4 bases and J by 4 bases, and 10 bases separated the two germline ends.

This clonotype rates as medium-sized. The V call is TRBV12-3 or TRBV12-4, the J call TRBJ1-2; D gene uncertain. The CDR3 covers 14 residues. V was cut by 4 bases and J by 0 bases, with 9 bases left in between. CDR3 sequence: CASSWQASNYGYTF. The CDR3 DNA reads as TGTGCCAGCAGTTGGCAGGCATCTAACTATGGCTACACCTTC.

By frequency in the sample, this clonotype is large. The rearrangement links TRBV12-3 or TRBV12-4 to TRBJ1-2; no definite D call. The CDR3 is made up of 14 amino acids. With 5 bases removed from V and 4 bases from J, the gap between germline ends came to 14 bases. The CDR3 spells CASSERGGLYGYTF. In nucleotides, the CDR3 is TGTGCCAGCAGTGAGCGTGGTGGGCTCTATGGCTACACCTTC.

Within the sample, this clonotype is large (0.1 to 1%). This rearrangement joins TRBV12-3 or TRBV12-4 to TRBJ1-2, with D unclear. V lost 5 bases, J lost 9 bases, and 22 bases lay in between. The CDR3 is made up of 15 amino acids. CDR3 residues: CASSLGGREAYSYTF. CDR3 DNA sequence: TGTGCCAGCAGTCTAGGTGGGAGGGAGGCGTATAGCTACACCTTC.

By share, this clonotype ranks as medium-sized. The genes are TRBV12-3 or TRBV12-4 and TRBJ1-2; 8 positions agree with TRBD1. J gave up 4 bases and V 5 bases, and 6 bases lay outside the gene matches. The CDR3 extends over 14 amino acids. The CDR3 nucleotides are TGTGCCAGCAGTCCCCGGGACAGGACCTATGGCTACACCTTC. It codes for CASSPRDRTYGYTF.

Relative to its sample, this clonotype is medium-sized. V is TRBV12-3 or TRBV12-4 and J is TRBJ1-2; a weak D match, TRBD1 (6 bases). V lost 5 bases, J lost 3 bases, and 13 bases lay in between. CDR3 length: 14 residues. CDR3 in amino acids: CASSPQGSYYGYTF. CDR3 bases: TGTGCCAGCAGTCCGCAGGGGTCGTACTATGGCTACACCTTC.

Within the sample, this clonotype is medium-sized. The rearrangement uses TRBV12-3 or TRBV12-4 and TRBJ1-2; D unresolved. CDR3 length: 15 amino acids. V was clipped by 7 bases and J by 0 bases, with 15 bases between them. The CDR3 region is CASTVDGRSNYGYTF. CDR3 coding DNA: TGTGCCAGCACCGTGGACGGCCGTTCTAACTATGGCTACACCTTC.

This clonotype is deemed large. Mismatch with germline at one junction end may stem from a read error. This chain links TRBV12-3 or TRBV12-4 with TRBJ1-2; D uncertain. The CDR3 covers 15 residues. The CDR3 bases are TGTGCCAGCGGTTTGACCGCCGAGCGAGCCTATGGCTACACCTTC. This encodes CASGLTAERAYGYTF.

By share, this clonotype counts as medium-sized. This chain connects TRBV12-3 or TRBV12-4 to TRBJ1-2, with a weak D call TRBD1 (6 bases). Trimming removed 2 bases at V and 8 bases at J, with 9 bases between. The CDR3 covers 12 residues. The CDR3 nucleotides read TGTGCCAGCAGTTTAAACAGGGAAGGCTACACCTTC. This translates into CASSLNREGYTF.

This clonotype was seen at least ten times. The gene calls are TRBV12-3 or TRBV12-4 and TRBJ1-2; D is unresolved. Trimming removed 6 bases at V and 4 bases at J, with 15 bases between. The CDR3 is 14 amino acids. For the CDR3, the DNA is TGTGCCAGCAGGTCCTCTCACCTCCTCTATGGCTACACCTTC. Translated, it gives CASRSSHLLYGYTF.

The rearrangement uses TRBV12-3 or TRBV12-4 and TRBJ1-2; D unclear. Trimming removed 3 bases at V and 2 bases at J, with 4 bases between. The CDR3 length is 12 residues. The CDR3 loop is CASSFLNYGYTF. CDR3 nucleotides: TGTGCCAGCAGTTTCCTGAACTATGGCTACACCTTC.

This clonotype rates as medium-sized. V and J are TRBV12-3 or TRBV12-4 and TRBJ1-2, with D unresolved. The CDR3 spans 12 residues. Deletions cut 3 bases from V and 4 bases from J, with 6 bases between. CDR3 sequence: CASSLQFYGYTF. The DNA of the CDR3 is TGTGCCAGCAGTTTGCAGTTCTATGGCTACACCTTC.

This clonotype rates as medium-sized (0.01 to 0.1%). The chain uses TRBV12-3 or TRBV12-4 and TRBJ1-2; D gene ambiguous. Trimming shortened V by 4 bases and J by 5 bases, and 8 bases separated the two germline ends. The length of the CDR3 is 12 residues. The CDR3 here is CASSSTLYGYTF. The CDR3 DNA is TGTGCCAGCAGTTCAACCCTATATGGCTACACCTTC.

This clonotype is large by share. The rearrangement links TRBV12-3 or TRBV12-4 to TRBJ1-2; D remains ambiguous. This CDR3 contains 12 residues. Trimming took off 1 base at V and 4 bases at J, with 4 bases between the two ends. The CDR3 bases are TGTGCCAGCAGTTTAGACGGCTATGGCTACACCTTC. Protein product: CASSLDGYGYTF.

This clonotype counts as medium-sized. The chain combines TRBV12-3 or TRBV12-4 with TRBJ1-2; D perhaps matches TRBD1 (5 bases). There are 11 residues in the CDR3. Trimming left V 4 bases short and J 10 bases short, with 10 bases between. CDR3 loop: CASSWGRDYTF. CDR3 nucleotide sequence: TGTGCCAGCAGTTGGGGCAGGGACTACACCTTC.

By sample share, this clonotype is large. The chain recombines TRBV12-3 or TRBV12-4 with TRBJ1-2; 7 bases agree with TRBD1. V shed 6 bases and J 7 bases; nucleotides not matched to a gene: 17. This CDR3 has 16 residues. The CDR3 DNA reads as TGTGCCAGCAGCCTTAATAGTAGGGTTGACAGGGTTGGCTACACCTTC. The encoded protein is CASSLNSRVDRVGYTF.

By proportion, this clonotype is large. The CDR3 nucleotides read TGTGCCAGCAGTCGGGACAGGGGCTATGGCTACACCTTC. Amino acid sequence: CASSRDRGYGYTF. The gene calls are TRBV12-3 or TRBV12-4 and TRBJ1-2, with TRBD1 matching 10 bases. J gave up 4 bases and V 5 bases, and 1 base lay outside the gene matches. The CDR3 totals 13 residues.

By sample share, this clonotype is medium-sized. The V and J genes are TRBV12-3 or TRBV12-4 and TRBJ1-2; 7 bases are a match to TRBD1. Germline trimming cut 5 bases from V and 5 bases from J; bases unmatched to any gene: 8. This CDR3 region has 14 residues. The CDR3 coding sequence is TGTGCCAGCAGTCCTCAGACAGGGATATATGGCTACACCTTC. It encodes CASSPQTGIYGYTF.

Sample share makes this clonotype medium-sized (0.01 to 0.1%). The J gene is TRBJ1-2, the V gene TRBV12-3 or TRBV12-4, with D maybe TRBD1 (6 bases). The CDR3 totals 15 residues. V shed 6 bases and J shed 8 bases, with 22 bases lying between them. The CDR3 DNA follows: TGTGCCAGCAGCCCCGGGACAATCTCCACTAGGGGCTACACCTTC. The encoded protein is CASSPGTISTRGYTF.